This TCR beta chain was identified during a study of shared clonotypes between healthy human individuals. Assay: immunoSEQ multiplex PCR; the TCRdb copy retains only in-frame clones and omits some. The table has some 2,000,000 clones, roughly 94% seen once. The CDR3 covers 14 residues. Germline V gives CDR1 SEHNR, CDR2 FQNEAQ (reference sequence). With 1 base removed from V and 5 bases from J, the gap between germline ends came to 9 bases. The clonotype was recovered from a man aged 18 to 30 in good health. The sample was naive CD4+ T cells sorted from blood. The subset here: CD45RA+ positively selected. The chain combines TRBV7-9 with TRBJ2-1; a possible D gene is TRBD1 (5 bases). The CDR3 loop is CASSLVGQNNEQFF. The CDR3 DNA reads TGTGCCAGCAGCTTAGTTGGACAAAACAATGAGCAGTTCTTC. The full variable domain, with the rest looked up from reference TRBV7-9 and TRBJ2-1, is DTGVSQNPRHKITKRGQNVTFRCDPISEHNRLYWYRQTLGQGPEFLTYFQNEAQLEKSRLLSDRFSAERPKGSFSTLEIQRTEQGDSAMYLCASSLVGQNNEQFFGPGTRLTVL.